This TCR beta chain was identified during a study of early T cells in non-severe SARS-CoV-2 infection (dated by TCRdb to the early 2020s). Background for the entire study: Bulk RNA from unsorted whole blood was used for TCR sequencing, so alpha and beta chains could not be paired. What the study reported, not specific to this receptor: Matching against VDJdb was skewed toward anti-spike CD8 responses, likely underestimated virus-specific expansions, and missed private and CD4 specificities.

The study was a case-control design nested within a healthcare worker cohort in London, UK, with weekly nasopharyngeal swab PCR tests and blood sampling. Between 23 and 31 March 2020, the week of the UK lockdown, healthcare workers were enrolled and then followed up weekly for as long as 16 weeks. The CDR3, from cysteine to phenylalanine, totals 16 residues. The kept DNA is CDR3 alone, 48 bases in frame from the first base. The germline V and J ends show losses of 0 bases and 0 bases respectively, and no gene match explains 3 bases of the junction. Sequences SGHRS (CDR1) and YFSETQ (CDR2) are obtained from the germline V gene. Preparation of the library involved 5' RACE. The reads were generated on a NextSeq 500. The TCR library protocol attached unique molecular identifiers to individual cDNA molecules to correct for sequencing error and PCR bias. Both TCR alpha and beta chains were sequenced, and tight co-correlation was observed between alpha and beta sequence abundances in each sample. As for the authors' bioinformatics: Decombinator V4 was used to perform V gene, J gene and CDR3 annotation of TCR sequences. Expanded TCRs were defined as changing significantly between any two time points under a Poisson model with p below 0.0001. TCR abundances were normalised to the total number of TCRs sequenced in each sample and reported as counts per million. MAIT TCRs were defined by TRAV1-2 paired with TRAJ12, TRAJ20 or TRAJ33, and iNKT TCRs by TRAV10 paired with TRAJ18. A search of VDJdb, accessed on 1 November 2021, was run for TCRs annotated to CMV, EBV and SARS-CoV-2, with TCRs annotated for multiple antigens excluded. In TCRdb, the public reads were trimmed at Q25 with fastp and aligned with MiXCR, with productive beta chains retained. Rows matching on CDR3 protein sequence are summarized as one entry with the most common DNA and genes. The V and J calls and clone size are TCRdb's, not the authors'. Here the sample has under 35,000 distinct CDR3 sequences; about 4.6% occur a single time. The top ten clones comprise roughly an eighth of the sample.

This clonotype showed up many times. Its antigen remains undetermined. The record has no base qualities; no much larger clone is one base away. This TCR was recovered from an adult who was a healthcare worker with PCR-confirmed SARS-CoV-2 infection or an uninfected control (not recorded which). Recombination connected TRBV5-1 to TRBJ2-1, with 7 bases in between that match TRBD1. Sequences were obtained from whole blood. The DNA is TGCGCCAGCAGCTTGGGGGGGACAGTCTCCTACAATGAGCAGTTCTTC. Its translation is CASSLGGTVSYNEQFF. Outside the CDR3, residues come from the reference TRBV5-1 and TRBJ2-1 proteins, so the full variable domain is: KAGVTQTPRYLIKTRGQQVTLSCSPISGHRSVSWYQQTPGQGLQFLFEYFSETQRNKGNFPGRFSGRQFSNSRSEMNVSTLELGDSALYLCASSLGGTVSYNEQFFGPGTRLTVL.